This T cell receptor (beta chain) was recovered during a study of T cell responses to AZD1222 COVID-19 vaccine. Assay used: immunoSEQ multiplex PCR; TCRdb lists only in-frame clones, some missing. The profile covers about 96,000 clones, with 80% to 90% appearing a single time and around 1.6% taken by the ten largest. Study outcomes and limitations: Clonal diversity may have been underestimated, and the donors were mostly white British, with more females than males. Spike-specific TCR breadth and depth went up after people got two AZD1222 doses.

This clone was counted at least ten times. Its target is not known. The germline gives CDR1 SGHAT, CDR2 FQDESV (reference sequence). CDR3 size: 15 residues. The V and J ends lost 1 base and 8 bases, in that order; junction bases with no gene match: 4. This chain uses TRBV11-1 with TRBJ1-6; 8 bases fit TRBD1. The receptor was isolated from an adult in good health. Sequencing was performed on peripheral blood, taken on day 0 of AZD1222 vaccination. The chain's CDR3 is CASSLVGTGDSPLHF. The CDR3 DNA reads as TGTGCCAGCAGCTTAGTGGGGACAGGTGATTCACCCCTCCACTTT. Together with reference TRBV11-1 and TRBJ1-6, the CDR3 gives the full variable domain: EAEVAQSPRYKITEKSQAVAFWCDPISGHATLYWYRQILGQGPELLVQFQDESVVDDSQLPKDRFSAERLKGVDSTLKIQPAELGDSAMYLCASSLVGTGDSPLHFGNGTRLTVT.